This T cell receptor beta chain was captured in a study of technical replicates of blood from a few donors (dated by TCRdb to the late 2010s). Receptor libraries were prepared by the immunoSEQ multiplex PCR assay. In TCRdb, the immuneACCESS table is reduced to in-frame sequences with V and J assigned. These tables do not hold every clone; where another copy was compared, an unresolved V gene accounts for under half, and the others remain unexplained. The sample table lists tens of thousands of clones, roughly 94% of them with a count of one. 0.35% to 0.4% of the sample is held by the ten biggest clonotypes. The CDR3 spans 15 residues, from the cysteine through the phenylalanine. Only CDR3 DNA remains: 45 bases, in frame from the first base. Based on the germline V gene, the CDR1 and CDR2 sequences are SGHTA and FQGTGA. V loses 4 bases at its end and J loses 5 bases; junction bases beyond the gene matches: 9.

As regards this clone: Its target antigen remains unknown. Per-nucleotide qualities are absent, and no much larger clonotype sits a single base away.

The chain links TRBV7-3 with TRBJ2-7, with 9 bases in between that match TRBD1. The receptor comes from a human donor in good health. The sample taken for sequencing was T cells isolated from PBMCs. This receptor carries the CDR3 CASSSGQGIGHEQYF. The nucleotides read TGTGCCAGCAGCTCCGGACAGGGGATAGGCCACGAGCAGTACTTC.